Presented here are 22 T cell receptor beta chains from one specimen sequenced in a study of beta chain features in type 1 diabetes. The antigens these receptors bind are not known. Findings of the study overall: Moderately but significantly shorter TCRB CDR3s were found in Type 1 diabetes patients in all four CD4+ subsets.

As every portion of the isolated RNA was reverse transcribed, the sequencing read expressed TCRB transcripts. Clones were read by immunoSEQ multiplex PCR, and TCRdb kept only the in-frame ones, dropping some. The sample consists of 300,000 to 350,000 clones, around 9% of them appearing once. The sample taken for sequencing was central memory CD4+ T cells from blood. The receptor set was obtained from a man between 25 and 39 years old with type 1 diabetes.

The CDR3 DNA follows: TGTGCCAGCAGCCCCAACCGGGACAGGCCCTTCTACGAGCAGTACTTC. As protein: CASSPNRDRPFYEQYF. The V and J genes are TRBV5-4 and TRBJ2-7, with 8 bases that match TRBD1. The trim removed 4 bases at V and 3 bases at J, leaving 12 bases unmatched. Germline-derived CDR1 and CDR2 are SGHNT and YYREEE (reference sequence). The CDR3 length is 16 residues.

The chain links TRBV11-2 to TRBJ2-7, with a possible D match to TRBD2 (6 bases). Trimming removed 0 bases at V and 4 bases at J, with 13 bases between. Germline V lookup: CDR1 SGHAT, CDR2 FQNNGV. The CDR3 contains 15 residues. The CDR3 DNA follows: TGTGCCAGCAGCTTAGAGGAAGGGGACTCGTACGAGCAGTACTTC. Translating it yields CASSLEEGDSYEQYF.

The chain recombines TRBV29-1 with TRBJ2-7, with TRBD1 as a possible D gene (5 bases). CDR3 length equals 11 residues. V dropped 2 bases and J dropped 8 bases, with 10 bases sitting between them. Germline V gene sequence: CDR1 SQVTM, CDR2 ANQGSEA. The CDR3 spells CSVESQGKQYF. CDR3 DNA sequence: TGCAGCGTTGAATCCCAGGGCAAGCAGTACTTC.

This clone has more than one count but fewer than ten. This chain uses TRBV7-2 with TRBJ1-2, with 8 bases aligning to TRBD1. With 4 bases clipped from V and 7 bases from J, the junction kept 5 bases outside the gene matches. The length of the CDR3 is 13 residues. Germline-derived CDR1 and CDR2 are SGHTA and FQGNSA. The CDR3 spells CASSSEQGVGYTF. CDR3 DNA: TGTGCCAGCAGCTCCGAACAGGGGGTTGGCTACACCTTC.

J is TRBJ2-5 and V is TRBV9, with TRBD1 matching over 7 bases. Germline V CDR1 and CDR2: SGDLS, YYNGEE. The CDR3 is made up of 16 amino acids. The ends lost 0 bases at V and 2 bases at J; junction bases unmatched: 7. DNA of the CDR3: TGTGCCAGCAGCGTAGGGACAGGCGGTTTACAAGAGACCCAGTACTTC. Its protein product is CASSVGTGGLQETQYF.

The genes are TRBV7-2 and TRBJ2-7; TRBD2 matches at 7 bases. V lost 3 bases, J lost 1 base, and 6 bases stayed unmatched. CDR3 size: 15 residues. Germline CDR1 is SGHTA and CDR2 is FQGNSA. CDR3 in DNA: TGTGCCAGCAGCTTCTCCGGGACTACTTCCTACGAGCAGTACTTC. Translating it yields CASSFSGTTSYEQYF.

Only a few counts were recorded for this clone. The chain recombines TRBV28 with TRBJ1-1, with 7 positions matching TRBD1. Germline CDR1 MDHEN, CDR2 SYDVKM. The length of the CDR3 is 16 residues. V shed 2 bases and J 5 bases; nucleotides not matched to a gene: 11. CDR3 sequence reads: CASSLGPGGGGTEAFF. CDR3 nucleotides: TGTGCCAGCAGTTTAGGGCCAGGGGGAGGAGGGACTGAAGCTTTCTTT.

The genes are TRBV6-1 and TRBJ1-1; no firm D call. V was clipped by 1 base and J by 4 bases, with 7 bases between them. The CDR3 is made up of 13 amino acids. The germline V gene has CDR1 MNHNS and CDR2 SASEGT. CDR3 loop: CASSEGGSTEAFF. The CDR3 DNA reads TGTGCCAGCAGTGAAGGTGGCAGCACTGAAGCTTTCTTT.

This clone has a handful of counts. The V and J genes are TRBV6-5 and TRBJ1-1, with 7 bases identical to TRBD1. CDR3 length equals 13 residues. V dropped 5 bases and J dropped 5; count of bases not matched to a gene: 5. The germline gives CDR1 MNHEY, CDR2 SVGAGI. The CDR3 region is CASSNRGVTEAFF. For the CDR3, the DNA is TGTGCCAGCAGTAACAGGGGTGTAACTGAAGCTTTCTTT.

In its sample, this clone was seen a few times. The chain uses TRBV28 and TRBJ1-5, with D perhaps matching TRBD1 (5 bases). Trimming shortened V by 3 bases and J by 7 bases, and 7 bases separated the two germline ends. The CDR3 has 12 residues. The germline V gene encodes CDR1 MDHEN and CDR2 SYDVKM. CDR3 residues: CASSLSGQPQHF. CDR3 nucleotides: TGTGCCAGCAGTTTGTCAGGGCAGCCCCAGCATTTT.

Many counts were recorded for this clone. The V and J genes are TRBV7-9 and TRBJ2-6; the D is unclear. The germline V gene encodes CDR1 SEHNR and CDR2 FQNEAQ (reference sequence). V lost 2 bases to trimming and J lost 0 bases, with 5 bases between them. CDR3 length: 15 residues. CDR3 residues: CASSLHLSGANVLTF. Here the CDR3 DNA reads TGTGCCAGCAGCTTACACCTCTCTGGGGCCAACGTCCTGACTTTC.

The chain couples TRBV7-2 to TRBJ1-5; D not resolved. CDR1 and CDR2 from the germline V gene are SGHTA and FQGNSA. Trimming shortened V by 1 base and J by 6 bases, and 4 bases separated the two germline ends. This CDR3 spans 12 amino acids. The DNA of the CDR3 is TGTGCCAGCAGCTTAGATTTTCAGCCCCAGCATTTT. It translates to CASSLDFQPQHF.

V gene TRBV7-2 combines with J gene TRBJ2-1, with no clear D. CDR1 is SGHTA and CDR2 is FQGNSA in the germline V gene. V lost 5 bases to trimming and J lost 2 bases, with 10 bases between them. This CDR3 is built from 14 residues. In nucleotides, the CDR3 is TGTGCCAGCAGCAACTCTCTAGCCTACAATGAGCAGTTCTTC. This gives the protein CASSNSLAYNEQFF.

Regarding this clone: Other DNA sequences in this sample translate to the same CDR3. This chain links TRBV7-9 with TRBJ2-3; 7 nucleotides line up with TRBD1. V lost 5 bases to trimming and J lost 6 bases; unmatched junction nucleotides: 2. Germline V gives CDR1 SEHNR, CDR2 FQNEAQ (reference sequence). The CDR3 covers 12 residues. This chain's CDR3 is CASSPGQDTQYF. Written as DNA, the CDR3 is TGTGCCAGCAGCCCGGGACAGGATACGCAGTATTTT.

This clone was detected a few times. This sequence joins TRBV29-1 and TRBJ1-2; 8 bases map to TRBD1. The J segment lost 5 bases and the V segment lost 8 bases, leaving 7 bases of the junction unmatched. The CDR3 is 12 amino acids. Germline CDR1 reads SQVTM; CDR2 reads ANQGSEA. As DNA, the CDR3 is TGCAGCTTCCGGACAGGGCAATATGGCTACACCTTC. This codes for CSFRTGQYGYTF.

This chain links TRBV27 with TRBJ1-5; no definite D call. CDR1 is MNHEY and CDR2 is SMNVEV in the germline V gene (reference sequence). V lost 1 base to trimming and J lost 0 bases, with 4 bases between them. CDR3 length equals 14 residues. The CDR3 protein is CASSLWGSNQPQHF. The CDR3 DNA reads TGTGCCAGCAGTTTATGGGGTAGCAATCAGCCCCAGCATTTT.

V and J are TRBV21-1 and TRBJ2-5. TRBV21-1 is noted as a pseudogene. The CDR3 covers 11 residues. The CDR3 DNA reads TGTGCCAGCAAGGACCCGAAGACCCAGTACTTC. Translating it yields CASKDPKTQYF.

The chain links TRBV5-6 to TRBJ2-7, with D possibly matching TRBD1 (6 bases). Germline V gives CDR1 SGHDT, CDR2 YYEEEE. Trimming cost V 4 bases and J 3 bases, with 11 bases left between them. The CDR3 contains 13 residues. The CDR3: CASSLQGRYEQYF. DNA for the CDR3: TGTGCCAGCAGCCTACAGGGACGCTACGAGCAGTACTTC.

This clone was counted a few times. The chain carries TRBV19 and TRBJ2-6; 7 nucleotides match TRBD1. The V and J ends lost 6 bases and 0 bases, in that order; junction bases with no gene match: 14. The CDR3 loop spans 19 amino acids. Looked up from germline, CDR1 is LNHDA and CDR2 is SQIVND (reference sequence). The CDR3 DNA reads as TGTGCCAGTAGACGACTTCGGGACAGATTCTCCTCTGGGGCCAACGTCCTGACTTTC. Translation: CASRRLRDRFSSGANVLTF.

In regard to this clone: One end of the junction is discordant with germline, which a read error may explain. This chain joins TRBV7-7 and TRBJ1-2, with D possibly matching TRBD1 (6 bases). Germline V gene sequence: CDR1 SSHAT, CDR2 FNYEAQ (reference sequence). The CDR3 spans 16 residues. The CDR3: CASSPMTVGGHGGYTF. CDR3 nucleotide sequence: TGTGCTAGCAGCCCGATGACAGTCGGGGGGCACGGAGGCTACACCTTC.

This clone came up a few times. V usage is TRBV7-9 and J usage is TRBJ1-2, with TRBD1 identical over 8 bases. Germline CDR1 reads SEHNR; CDR2 reads FQNEAQ (reference sequence). The CDR3 totals 16 residues. Losses at the gene ends were 5 bases for V and 2 bases for J; bases not matched to a gene: 10. The DNA of the CDR3 is TGTGCCAGCAGCCTACAGCTGGACAGGGCCAACTATGGCTACACCTTC. Residues: CASSLQLDRANYGYTF.

This clone appeared a few times. This chain links TRBV28 with TRBJ2-3, with 12 bases fitting TRBD2. The CDR3 runs 17 residues. After removal of 5 bases from V and 0 bases from J, the junction contained 6 bases not matched to a gene. Germline assignment: CDR1 MDHEN and CDR2 SYDVKM. CDR3 DNA: TGTGCCAGCAGTAAACGACTAGCGGGGGCTAGCACAGATACGCAGTATTTT. Its protein product is CASSKRLAGASTDTQYF.